The 27 T cell receptor beta chains in this list originate from one sample, sequenced in a study of T cell changes during pregnancy in multiple sclerosis (dated by TCRdb to about 2019). The library was made by the immunoSEQ multiplex PCR assay. Imported from immuneACCESS, the table was reduced by TCRdb to in-frame sequences with V and J called. These copies leave out some clones; in studies compared against another copy, an unresolved V gene accounts for under half, and the cause of the remainder is not known. The sample profile shows over 50,000 clones; over 75% of them were found once. The ten largest clones add up to 1.5% to 2% of the sample. The specimen was peripheral blood, collected in the first trimester of pregnancy. The receptors shown here come from a female donor with multiple sclerosis, enrolled in a pregnancy study.

The rearrangement joins TRBV6-5 to TRBJ2-1, with no clear D. Trimming shortened V by 6 bases and J by 6 bases, and 6 bases separated the two germline ends. From germline, CDR1 is MNHEY and CDR2 SVGAGI. The CDR3 contains 11 residues. The CDR3 sequence is CASRSSNEQFF. The CDR3 bases are TGTGCCAGCAGGTCTAGCAATGAGCAGTTCTTC.

The gene calls are TRBV4-3 and TRBJ2-1; the match to TRBD1 covers 9 bases. The CDR3 covers 14 residues. From germline, CDR1 is LGHNA and CDR2 YSLEER. V trimming: 4 bases; J trimming: 8 bases; junction bases outside the gene matches: 6. CDR3 loop: CASSPGTGWDEQFF. CDR3 DNA sequence: TGCGCCAGCAGCCCCGGGACAGGGTGGGATGAGCAGTTCTTC.

This clone was recorded only once. The genes are TRBV4-2 and TRBJ2-2, with 12 bases matching TRBD1. The length of the CDR3 is 16 residues. Germline CDR1 LGHNA, CDR2 YNFKEQ. Germline trimming cut 5 bases from V and 6 bases from J; bases unmatched to any gene: 7. CDR3 loop: CASSLPGQGAPGELFF. DNA of the CDR3: TGTGCCAGCAGCTTACCGGGACAGGGGGCCCCCGGGGAGCTGTTTTTT.

Only one count was recorded for this clone. The chain recombines TRBV5-1 with TRBJ2-5; 8 nucleotides line up with TRBD2. CDR3 size: 14 residues. The germline V gene has CDR1 SGHRS and CDR2 YFSETQ. V gave up 7 bases and J gave up 2 bases; unmatched junction bases: 7. The CDR3 DNA reads TGCGCCAGCGGCCGCGGGAGGCCTCAAGAGACCCAGTACTTC. Encoded protein: CASGRGRPQETQYF. Based on the CDR3 plus reference TRBV5-1 and TRBJ2-5, the full variable domain is KAGVTQTPRYLIKTRGQQVTLSCSPISGHRSVSWYQQTPGQGLQFLFEYFSETQRNKGNFPGRFSGRQFSNSRSEMNVSTLELGDSALYLCASGRGRPQETQYFGPGTRLLVL.

This chain joins TRBV6-6 and TRBJ2-4; TRBD2 aligns across 10 bases. V lost 6 bases to trimming and J lost 3 bases; unmatched junction nucleotides: 8. Germline CDR1 reads MNHNY; CDR2 reads SVGAGI (reference sequence). The CDR3 totals 16 residues. The CDR3 nucleotides read TGTGCCAGCAGGATAGGGACTAGCGACGTCAAAAACATTCAGTACTTC. This encodes CASRIGTSDVKNIQYF.

The chain couples TRBV19 to TRBJ2-1; D is perhaps TRBD2 (5 bases). This CDR3 has 14 amino acids. V lost 7 bases to trimming and J lost 4 bases, with 14 bases between them. CDR1 and CDR2 from the germline V gene are LNHDA and SQIVND (reference sequence). In nucleotides, the CDR3 is TGTGCCAGTACCCCGGGAAGGGAGTACAATGAGCAGTTCTTC. As protein: CASTPGREYNEQFF.

The chain combines TRBV19 with TRBJ1-5, with D possibly TRBD1 on 5 matching bases. V was pared by 2 bases and J by 3 bases, with 8 bases between. Germline values: CDR1 LNHDA, CDR2 SQIVND (reference sequence). The CDR3 is made up of 14 amino acids. The CDR3 reads CASSIPGLNQPQHF. As DNA, the CDR3 is TGTGCCAGTAGTATACCAGGGCTCAATCAGCCCCAGCATTTT.

This chain connects TRBV19 to TRBJ2-2; no definite D call. This CDR3 has 12 amino acids. Germline V lookup: CDR1 LNHDA, CDR2 SQIVND (reference sequence). The V and J ends lost 6 bases and 4 bases respectively, with 6 bases between them. As DNA, the CDR3 is TGTGCCAGTAGGTTTAGCACCGGGGAGCTGTTTTTT. Translation gives CASRFSTGELFF.

The chain recombines TRBV14 with TRBJ2-7; D might be TRBD1 (5 bases). V lost 5 bases and J 5 bases, leaving 19 bases between the germline ends. Per the germline V gene, CDR1 is SGHDN and CDR2 is FVKESK. The CDR3 contains 15 residues. CDR3 sequence: CASSSGQGYYHEQYF. In DNA form, the CDR3 reads TGTGCCAGCAGCTCAGGACAAGGGTACTATCACGAGCAGTACTTC.

This chain links TRBV5-6 with TRBJ1-4; D is uncertain. The CDR3 spans 12 residues. Trimming took off 0 bases at V and 8 bases at J, with 5 bases between the two ends. Germline loops: CDR1 SGHDT, CDR2 YYEEEE. The CDR3 region has the DNA TGTGCCAGCAGCTTGGTTCAGGAAAAACTGTTTTTT. Translation: CASSLVQEKLFF.

The rearrangement links TRBV27 to TRBJ2-7; a possible D gene is TRBD2 (5 bases). Trimming cost V 3 bases and J 4 bases, with 13 bases left between them. CDR1 MNHEY and CDR2 SMNVEV come from the germline V gene (reference sequence). The CDR3 contains 14 residues. CDR3 sequence reads: CASSLAGVKYEQYF. CDR3 DNA: TGTGCCAGCAGTTTGGCGGGCGTTAAGTACGAGCAGTACTTC.

V gene TRBV6-5 combines with J gene TRBJ1-1, with 10 bases identical to TRBD1. CDR3 length equals 13 residues. V lost 4 bases and J lost 4; bases outside the gene matches: 0. Germline-derived CDR1 and CDR2 are MNHEY and SVGAGI. CDR3 nucleotides: TGTGCCAGCAGTTGGGACAGGGGCACTGAAGCTTTCTTT. Amino acid sequence: CASSWDRGTEAFF.

V is TRBV18 and J is TRBJ2-7; 7 nucleotides line up with TRBD2. The CDR3 consists of 15 residues. V trimming: 0 bases; J trimming: 0 bases; junction bases outside the gene matches: 2. In germline, CDR1 is KGHSH, CDR2 LQKENI. The CDR3 here is CASSPPSGDSYEQYF. CDR3 nucleotides: TGTGCCAGCTCACCACCGAGCGGGGACTCCTACGAGCAGTACTTC.

The V gene is TRBV27, the J gene TRBJ2-7, with 9 bases aligning to TRBD2. Looked up from germline, CDR1 is MNHEY and CDR2 is SMNVEV (reference sequence). The CDR3 runs 15 residues. Trimming at V came to 5 bases and at J to 6 bases, leaving 11 bases not matched to a gene. The CDR3: CASSLLAGDSVEQYF. In nucleotides, the CDR3 is TGTGCCAGCAGTCTGTTAGCGGGAGATTCCGTCGAGCAGTACTTC.

The chain is built from TRBV9 and TRBJ2-3; TRBD2 agrees at 10 bases. J was trimmed by 4 bases and V by 0 bases; bases with no gene match: 8. Germline loops: CDR1 SGDLS, CDR2 YYNGEE. The CDR3 covers 17 residues. The CDR3 coding sequence is TGTGCCAGCAGCGTAGGGCAGCGGGGGGGCCGGGCAGATACGCAGTATTTT. Protein product: CASSVGQRGGRADTQYF.

About this clone: The sample contains more than one DNA sequence encoding this CDR3. This chain connects TRBV6-5 to TRBJ2-7; D not certain. The V gene's germline CDR1 is MNHEY and CDR2 SVGAGI. The V end lost 5 bases, the J end lost 5 bases, and 16 bases lay between the germline ends. The CDR3 extends over 14 amino acids. CDR3 sequence reads: CASSAFGRLDEQYF. CDR3 bases: TGTGCCAGCAGTGCCTTTGGGCGTTTAGACGAGCAGTACTTC.

The CDR3, as DNA: TGTGCCAGTAGTGGTTCGTTAGCGGGACGGGGAGATACGCAGTATTTT. It specifies CASSGSLAGRGDTQYF. The chain recombines TRBV19 with TRBJ2-3; TRBD2 aligns across 8 bases. Germline V gene data show CDR1 as LNHDA and CDR2 as SQIVND (reference sequence). CDR3 length equals 16 residues. V shed 5 bases and J 5 bases; nucleotides not matched to a gene: 12.

The chain employs TRBV5-6 and TRBJ1-2; D unclear. V was shortened by 5 bases and J by 3 bases, with 14 bases between the two germline ends. The CDR3 is 14 amino acids. The germline gives CDR1 SGHDT, CDR2 YYEEEE. Here the CDR3 DNA reads TGTGCCAGCAGTAACTGGGGAGGCTACTATGGCTACACCTTC. Encoded protein: CASSNWGGYYGYTF.

The J gene is TRBJ1-1, the V gene TRBV18; D might be TRBD1 (6 bases). The V and J ends lost 6 bases and 4 bases respectively, with 18 bases between them. In germline, CDR1 is KGHSH, CDR2 LQKENI. The CDR3 has 15 residues. CDR3 sequence (DNA): TGTGCCAGCTCGCAAAGCACAGGGAGTGTCACTGAAGCTTTCTTT. Its translation is CASSQSTGSVTEAFF.

The rearrangement uses TRBV29-1 and TRBJ2-6, with D tentatively TRBD2 (5 bases). The CDR3 covers 14 residues. Per germline, CDR1 SQVTM and CDR2 ANQGSEA. V lost 5 bases and J 3 bases, leaving 11 bases between the germline ends. CDR3 sequence (DNA): TGCAGCGTTATTACTAGGAATGGGGCCAACGTCCTGACTTTC. It yields the protein CSVITRNGANVLTF.

In nucleotides, the CDR3 is TGTGCCAGCAGCCAAGATTCGGGCACAGATACGCAGTATTTT. Encoded protein: CASSQDSGTDTQYF. This chain uses TRBV4-2 with TRBJ2-3; D remains unclear. The germline V gene has CDR1 LGHNA and CDR2 YNFKEQ. The CDR3 has 14 amino acids. V lost 0 bases and J 1 base, leaving 5 bases between the germline ends.

The gene calls are TRBV4-1 and TRBJ2-7; a weak D match, TRBD1 (6 bases). The CDR3 sequence is 15 residues long. V lost 4 bases and J 0 bases, leaving 13 bases between the germline ends. Germline V gene data show CDR1 as MGHRA and CDR2 as YSYEKL. CDR3 in amino acids: CASSPVQGTSYEQYF. In DNA, the CDR3 is TGCGCCAGCAGCCCAGTCCAGGGGACCTCCTACGAGCAGTACTTC.

This clone showed up just once. The J gene is TRBJ1-2, the V gene TRBV18; 7 bases are a match to TRBD1. Germline CDR1 reads KGHSH; CDR2 reads LQKENI. J was trimmed by 5 bases and V by 6 bases; bases with no gene match: 9. CDR3 length equals 14 residues. This CDR3 is CASSPSGTVYGYTF. DNA for the CDR3: TGTGCCAGCTCCCCCTCCGGGACAGTGTATGGCTACACCTTC. Variable domain in full (rest from reference TRBV18 and TRBJ1-2): NAGVMQNPRHLVRRRGQEARLRCSPMKGHSHVYWYRQLPEEGLKFMVYLQKENIIDESGMPKERFSAEFPKEGPSILRIQQVVRGDSAAYFCASSPSGTVYGYTFGSGTRLTVV.

The chain carries TRBV4-2 and TRBJ2-1, with 12 bases aligning to TRBD2. The CDR3 has 16 amino acids. CDR1 and CDR2 from the germline V gene are LGHNA and YNFKEQ. V lost 6 bases, J lost 8 bases, and 11 bases stayed unmatched. For the CDR3, the DNA is TGTGCCAGCAGTCGGAGACTAGCGGGAGATGGCGATGAGCAGTTCTTC. Protein sequence: CASSRRLAGDGDEQFF.

The genes are TRBV2 and TRBJ2-2, with D perhaps matching TRBD2 (6 bases). V was cut by 2 bases and J by 6 bases, with 10 bases left in between. In germline, CDR1 is SNHLY, CDR2 FYNNEI. This CDR3 spans 14 amino acids. For the CDR3, the DNA is TGTGCCAGCAGTGAACTAGCGCGAGCCGGGGAGCTGTTTTTT. It codes for CASSELARAGELFF.

This sequence joins TRBV2 and TRBJ2-5; TRBD2 agrees at 9 bases. V lost 6 bases and J lost 4; bases outside the gene matches: 6. The CDR3 is made up of 14 amino acids. CDR1 is SNHLY and CDR2 is FYNNEI in the germline V gene. The CDR3 sequence is CASRAGGPRETQYF. CDR3 nucleotides: TGTGCCAGCAGGGCGGGAGGGCCAAGAGAGACCCAGTACTTC.

The V and J genes are TRBV6-4 and TRBJ2-1; the match to TRBD2 covers 11 bases. The CDR3 contains 16 residues. The germline gives CDR1 MRHNA, CDR2 SNTAGT. V was pared by 6 bases and J by 6 bases, with 10 bases of the junction left unmatched. This CDR3 is CASSAETSGSFNEQFF. In nucleotides, the CDR3 is TGTGCCAGCAGCGCCGAAACTAGCGGGAGTTTCAATGAGCAGTTCTTC.